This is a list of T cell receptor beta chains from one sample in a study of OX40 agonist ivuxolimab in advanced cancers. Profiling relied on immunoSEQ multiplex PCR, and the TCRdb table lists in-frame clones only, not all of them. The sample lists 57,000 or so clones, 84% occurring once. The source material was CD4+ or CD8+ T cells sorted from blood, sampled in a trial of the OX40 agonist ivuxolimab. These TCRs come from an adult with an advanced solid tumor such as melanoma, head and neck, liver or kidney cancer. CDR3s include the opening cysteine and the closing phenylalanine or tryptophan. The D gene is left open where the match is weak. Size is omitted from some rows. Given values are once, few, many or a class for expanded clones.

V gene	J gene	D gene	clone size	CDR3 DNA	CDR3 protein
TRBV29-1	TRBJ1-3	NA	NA	TGCAGCGTTGAAAACGGAAACACCATATATTTT	CSVENGNTIYF
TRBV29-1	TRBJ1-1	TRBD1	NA	TGCAGCGTTTCGACAGGGGGAAGGAACACTGAAGCTTTCTTT	CSVSTGGRNTEAFF
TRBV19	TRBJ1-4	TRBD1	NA	TGTGCCAGTAGTTGGACAGGGGAGGGCGAAAAACTGTTTTTT	CASSWTGEGEKLFF
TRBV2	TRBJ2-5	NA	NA	TGTGCCAGCAGAGAAACCCCCGGGCGTGAGACCCAGTACTTC	CASRETPGRETQYF
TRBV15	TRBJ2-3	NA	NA	TGTGCCACCAGCAGAGTCTGGGGGGGACAGACAGATACGCAGTATTTT	CATSRVWGGQTDTQYF
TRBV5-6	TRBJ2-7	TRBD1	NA	TGTGCCAGCAGCCAACAGGGGATTTTACTCTACGAGCAGTACTTC	CASSQQGILLYEQYF
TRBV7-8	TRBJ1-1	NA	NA	TGTGCCAGCAGCCCGCTCATAAACACTGAAGCTTTCTTT	CASSPLINTEAFF
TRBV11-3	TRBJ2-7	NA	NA	TGTGCCAGCAGCCCTGGACAGTCATCCTACGAGCAGTACTTC	CASSPGQSSYEQYF
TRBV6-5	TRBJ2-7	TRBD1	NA	TGTGCCAGCAGTTTACGACAGGGTGGGTACGAGCAGTACTTC	CASSLRQGGYEQYF
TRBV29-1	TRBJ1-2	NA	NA	TGCAGCGTTGAAGCGGACACCCCTAACTATGGCTACACCTTC	CSVEADTPNYGYTF
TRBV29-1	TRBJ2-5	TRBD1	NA	TGCAGCGTCCAAATGACAGGGGAAGAGACCCAGTACTTC	CSVQMTGEETQYF
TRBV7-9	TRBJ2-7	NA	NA	TGTGCCAGCAGCTTACTGGTGCCCCCCTACGAGCAGTACTTC	CASSLLVPPYEQYF
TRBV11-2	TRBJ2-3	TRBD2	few	TGTGCCAGCAGCTTAAGACTAGCGGGGGGCCACACAGATACGCAGTATTTT	CASSLRLAGGHTDTQYF
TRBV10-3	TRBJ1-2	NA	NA	TGTGCCATCAGTGAAGGGCCCTCTAACTATGGCTACACCTTC	CAISEGPSNYGYTF
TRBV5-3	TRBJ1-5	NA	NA	TGTGCCAGAAGCTTGGTCGGCAGGGGTCAGCCCCAGCATTTT	CARSLVGRGQPQHF
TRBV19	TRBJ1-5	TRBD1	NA	TGTGCCAGTCGCCGGGACAGGACAAGCAATCAGCCCCAGCATTTT	CASRRDRTSNQPQHF
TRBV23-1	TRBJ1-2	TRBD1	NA	TGCGCCAGCAGTCAGGGTGAGGGACAGGGGTCTAGTTATGGCTACACCTTC	CASSQGEGQGSSYGYTF
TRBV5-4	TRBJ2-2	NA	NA	TGTGCCAGCAGCTTGGCGCCCACCGGGGAGCTGTTTTTT	CASSLAPTGELFF
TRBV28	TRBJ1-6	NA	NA	TGTGCCAGCAGTTTCGATGGTTATAATTCACCCCTCCACTTT	CASSFDGYNSPLHF
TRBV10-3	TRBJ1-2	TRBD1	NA	TGTGCCAGCGCCGACAGGGGCGGCTATGGCTACACCTTC	CASADRGGYGYTF
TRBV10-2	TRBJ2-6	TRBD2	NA	TGCGCCAGCAGGAGAGGGACTAGCGGGGGCTCTGGGGCCAACGTCCTGACTTTC	CASRRGTSGGSGANVLTF
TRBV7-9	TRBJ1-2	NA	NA	TGTGCCAGCAGCCCACCTGCGGCAGCCGTCTATGGCTACACCTTC	CASSPPAAAVYGYTF